These 30 T cell receptor beta chains were all obtained from the same sample, sequenced in a study of shared clonotypes between healthy human individuals. Libraries were prepared by immunoSEQ multiplex PCR; TCRdb keeps only in-frame clonotypes and omits some of them. Of approximately 2.5 million clones in the sample, roughly 92% were seen once. The sample consisted of naive CD4+ T cells sorted from blood. The sample's subset: CD45RA+ positively selected. The receptors shown here come from a man between 18 and 35 years old in good health.

V usage is TRBV6-5 and J usage is TRBJ2-5; 8 bases agree with TRBD2. V was clipped by 6 bases and J by 4 bases; unmatched bases: 10. Per germline, CDR1 MNHEY and CDR2 SVGAGI. The CDR3 is 15 amino acids. CDR3 in DNA: TGTGCCAGCAGATCCACGGGAGGGCCCGGAGAGACCCAGTACTTC. Amino acids: CASRSTGGPGETQYF.

The J gene is TRBJ1-1, the V gene TRBV5-6, with D unresolved. CDR1 and CDR2 from the germline V gene are SGHDT and YYEEEE. The CDR3 totals 16 residues. Trimming pared 4 bases from V and 1 base from J, leaving 17 bases between. CDR3 sequence: CASSTNDGVKNTEAFF. The CDR3 DNA sequence: TGTGCCAGCAGCACCAACGATGGGGTGAAGAACACTGAAGCTTTCTTT. Full variable domain (outside the CDR3, taken from reference TRBV5-6 and TRBJ1-1): DAGVTQSPTHLIKTRGQQVTLRCSPKSGHDTVSWYQQALGQGPQFIFQYYEEEERQRGNFPDRFSGHQFPNYSSELNVNALLLGDSALYLCASSTNDGVKNTEAFFGQGTRLTVV.

This clone was seen only once. V is TRBV27 and J is TRBJ1-6; 8 positions match TRBD1. CDR3 length: 13 residues. The V gene's germline CDR1 is MNHEY and CDR2 SMNVEV (reference sequence). Germline trimming cut 2 bases from V and 9 bases from J; bases unmatched to any gene: 0. The CDR3 sequence: CASSLDRGSPLHF. DNA for the CDR3: TGTGCCAGCAGTTTAGACAGGGGTTCACCCCTCCACTTT.

The V gene is TRBV5-1, the J gene TRBJ1-3, with no clear D. Between the trimmed V and J ends, which lost 0 bases and 1 base, there was a span of 14 bases. The CDR3 extends over 17 amino acids. Germline lookup yields CDR1 SGHRS and CDR2 YFSETQ. In DNA form, the CDR3 reads TGCGCCAGCAGCTTGGAACGGGGAGGGCAATCTGGAAACACCATATATTTT. It encodes CASSLERGGQSGNTIYF.

The chain employs TRBV19 and TRBJ2-5; D is unclear. Deletions cut 6 bases from V and 2 bases from J, with 7 bases between. The CDR3 totals 12 residues. The germline V gene encodes CDR1 LNHDA and CDR2 SQIVND (reference sequence). This CDR3 reads CASRAKQETQYF. The CDR3 nucleotides read TGTGCCAGTAGGGCGAAGCAAGAGACCCAGTACTTC.

The chain joins TRBV30 to TRBJ2-7; 8 bases are shared with TRBD2. V lost 2 bases to trimming and J lost 4 bases; unmatched junction nucleotides: 4. The CDR3 totals 13 residues. In germline, CDR1 is GTSNPN, CDR2 SVGIG (reference sequence). For the CDR3, the DNA is TGTGCCTGGAGTAATAGCGGGAAGTACGAGCAGTACTTC. Protein sequence: CAWSNSGKYEQYF.

The V gene is TRBV4-3, the J gene TRBJ1-5; no firm D call. The CDR3 is 15 amino acids. CDR1 is LGHNA and CDR2 is YSLEER in the germline V gene. V lost 0 bases and J lost 0, with 6 bases in between. The CDR3 protein is CASSQDRYSNQPQHF. Written as DNA, the CDR3 is TGCGCCAGCAGCCAAGACAGATATAGCAATCAGCCCCAGCATTTT.

The chain has TRBV29-1 and TRBJ2-7; possibly TRBD2 for D (6 bases). The length of the CDR3 is 14 residues. The germline V and J ends were trimmed by 0 bases and 3 bases, with 12 bases remaining between them. Germline loops: CDR1 SQVTM, CDR2 ANQGSEA. The CDR3: CSVEDTLGGYEQYF. In DNA, the CDR3 is TGCAGCGTTGAAGATACCTTGGGGGGCTACGAGCAGTACTTC.

V and J are TRBV30 and TRBJ2-5; TRBD2 aligns across 7 bases. Germline V gene lookup returns CDR1 GTSNPN and CDR2 SVGIG (reference sequence). V gave up 0 bases and J gave up 8 bases; unmatched junction bases: 12. The CDR3 runs to 15 residues. CDR3 DNA sequence: TGTGCCTGGAGTGTAGATGCGGGAGTAGTGAAAACCCAGTACTTC. Protein: CAWSVDAGVVKTQYF.

The CDR3 sequence is CARSMGETQYF. The CDR3 region has the DNA TGTGCCAGAAGCATGGGGGAGACCCAGTACTTC. J is TRBJ2-5 and V is TRBV5-3, with D unresolved. TRBV5-3 has ORF status, its function being uncertain. The CDR3 contains 11 residues. Between the trimmed V and J ends, which lost 4 bases and 5 bases, there was a span of 6 bases.

The gene calls are TRBV5-6 and TRBJ1-4; 8 bases agree with TRBD1. The CDR3 totals 16 residues. V shed 3 bases, J shed 7 bases, and the junction held 11 bases outside the gene matches. Germline CDR1 SGHDT, CDR2 YYEEEE. The CDR3 sequence: CASSSVQGAHSEKLFF. The CDR3 region has the DNA TGTGCCAGCAGCTCCGTGCAGGGGGCGCATTCTGAAAAACTGTTTTTT.

The V gene is TRBV5-4, the J gene TRBJ2-7, with 11 bases aligning to TRBD2. The CDR3 contains 14 residues. Per the germline V gene, CDR1 is SGHNT and CDR2 is YYREEE (reference sequence). V lost 2 bases to trimming and J lost 7 bases; unmatched junction nucleotides: 5. This CDR3 is CASSFSGGAREQYF. The CDR3 bases are TGTGCCAGCAGCTTTAGCGGGGGGGCGCGAGAGCAGTACTTC. The full variable domain, rest sourced from reference TRBV5-4 and TRBJ2-7, is ETGVTQSPTHLIKTRGQQVTLRCSSQSGHNTVSWYQQALGQGPQFIFQYYREEENGRGNFPPRFSGLQFPNYSSELNVNALELDDSALYLCASSFSGGAREQYFGPGTRLTVT.

Details on this clone: Distinct nucleotide sequences in the sample also encode this CDR3. The gene calls are TRBV10-3 and TRBJ1-5; D is undetermined. Per germline, CDR1 ENHRY and CDR2 SYGVKD. The CDR3 is 14 amino acids. V was cut by 4 bases and J by 0 bases, with 7 bases left in between. The CDR3 here is CAISGPDSNQPQHF. The CDR3 DNA sequence: TGTGCCATCAGTGGTCCGGATAGCAATCAGCCCCAGCATTTT.

The chain recombines TRBV9 with TRBJ2-5, with 8 bases matching TRBD2. CDR1 is SGDLS, CDR2 YYNGEE, per germline. Trimming at V came to 6 bases and at J to 3 bases, leaving 10 bases not matched to a gene. This CDR3 comprises 15 residues. For the CDR3, the DNA is TGTGCCAGCACCCTAACCCCCGGGGGGGAAGAGACCCAGTACTTC. Protein: CASTLTPGGEETQYF.

The chain combines TRBV7-9 with TRBJ2-5, with D perhaps TRBD1 (5 bases). The germline V gene encodes CDR1 SEHNR and CDR2 FQNEAQ (reference sequence). This CDR3 contains 15 residues. The V end was cut by 5 bases, the J end by 5 bases, with 18 bases between. The CDR3 loop is CASSPRGTMGETQYF. The CDR3 DNA reads as TGTGCCAGCAGCCCAAGGGGCACAATGGGGGAGACCCAGTACTTC. The variable domain in full, with the rest retrieved from reference TRBV7-9 and TRBJ2-5, is DTGVSQNPRHKITKRGQNVTFRCDPISEHNRLYWYRQTLGQGPEFLTYFQNEAQLEKSRLLSDRFSAERPKGSFSTLEIQRTEQGDSAMYLCASSPRGTMGETQYFGPGTRLLVL.

The chain combines TRBV2 with TRBJ2-3, with D unclear. This CDR3 comprises 14 residues. In germline, CDR1 is SNHLY, CDR2 FYNNEI. V shed 8 bases and J shed 2 bases, with 14 bases lying between them. The DNA of the CDR3 is TGTGCCAGCCGCCCGTGGCCCTTCACAGATACGCAGTATTTT. Translating gives CASRPWPFTDTQYF.

For this clone: The sample has other DNA sequences that encode this CDR3 too. This chain uses TRBV10-1 with TRBJ2-7; D not certain. Trimming shortened V by 0 bases and J by 0 bases, and 6 bases separated the two germline ends. The CDR3 contains 14 residues. Germline CDR1 reads WNHNN; CDR2 reads SYGVQD (reference sequence). The CDR3 DNA sequence: TGCGCCAGCAGTGAGTCGGGCCGCTCCTACGAGCAGTACTTC. It encodes CASSESGRSYEQYF.

Written as DNA, the CDR3 is TGTGCCAGCAGTACGGACATAGCCTCGTATGGCTACACCTTC. It specifies CASSTDIASYGYTF. The rearrangement links TRBV6-5 to TRBJ1-2; D is possibly TRBD1 (5 bases). CDR1 is MNHEY and CDR2 is SVGAGI in the germline V gene. The CDR3 covers 14 residues. V was trimmed by 5 bases and J by 5 bases, leaving 15 bases between them.

The chain couples TRBV7-9 to TRBJ2-2, with 12 bases aligning to TRBD2. The CDR3 has 15 amino acids. V gave up 4 bases and J gave up 6 bases; unmatched junction bases: 3. Germline CDR1 and CDR2: SEHNR and FQNEAQ (reference sequence). The CDR3 sequence: CASSYRLAGAGELFF. The CDR3, as DNA: TGTGCCAGCAGCTACCGACTAGCGGGAGCCGGGGAGCTGTTTTTT.

The V and J genes are TRBV19 and TRBJ1-3; 8 bases align to TRBD1. Looked up from germline, CDR1 is LNHDA and CDR2 is SQIVND (reference sequence). The CDR3 spans 15 residues. V lost 6 bases to trimming and J lost 2 bases; unmatched junction nucleotides: 6. The chain's CDR3 is CASSTVQGAGNTIYF. In DNA, the CDR3 is TGTGCCAGTAGCACCGTACAGGGGGCTGGAAACACCATATATTTT.

Notes on this clone: Other nucleotide sequences from this sample produce the same CDR3. The gene calls are TRBV20-1 and TRBJ1-1; D unresolved. This CDR3 spans 11 amino acids. V lost 5 bases and J 3 bases, leaving 7 bases between the germline ends. Per germline, CDR1 DFQATT and CDR2 SNEGSKA (reference sequence). The CDR3 nucleotides read TGCAGTGCTCGAGCTTACACTGAAGCTTTCTTT. Translating gives CSARAYTEAFF.

The chain combines TRBV6-1 with TRBJ2-1; 10 nucleotides align to TRBD1. The CDR3 extends over 16 amino acids. V dropped 5 bases and J dropped 1; count of bases not matched to a gene: 5. CDR1 and CDR2 (germline): MNHNS, SASEGT. The CDR3 region has the DNA TGTGCCAGCAGTAAAGGACAGGGGGGGTCCTACAATGAGCAGTTCTTC. This gives the protein CASSKGQGGSYNEQFF.

This chain connects TRBV5-1 to TRBJ1-1; D unclear. CDR3 length: 13 residues. The germline V and J ends were trimmed by 3 bases and 5 bases, with 11 bases remaining between them. From germline, CDR1 is SGHRS and CDR2 YFSETQ. The DNA of the CDR3 is TGCGCCAGCAGCTCGACTCGAGAGACTGAAGCTTTCTTT. Translated, it gives CASSSTRETEAFF. Using reference TRBV5-1 and TRBJ1-1 for the parts outside the CDR3, the full variable domain is KAGVTQTPRYLIKTRGQQVTLSCSPISGHRSVSWYQQTPGQGLQFLFEYFSETQRNKGNFPGRFSGRQFSNSRSEMNVSTLELGDSALYLCASSSTRETEAFFGQGTRLTVV.

This clone was recorded once. The chain is built from TRBV5-1 and TRBJ2-3; TRBD2 matches 8 bases. The CDR3 has 15 amino acids. Per germline, CDR1 SGHRS and CDR2 YFSETQ. Germline trimming cut 4 bases from V and 2 bases from J; bases unmatched to any gene: 6. The CDR3, as DNA: TGCGCCAGCAGCACCCGGACTAGCCCCACAGATACGCAGTATTTT. Protein product: CASSTRTSPTDTQYF. The variable domain in full, completed from reference TRBV5-1 and TRBJ2-3, reads KAGVTQTPRYLIKTRGQQVTLSCSPISGHRSVSWYQQTPGQGLQFLFEYFSETQRNKGNFPGRFSGRQFSNSRSEMNVSTLELGDSALYLCASSTRTSPTDTQYFGPGTRLTVL.

The table lists this clone with a count of one. This rearrangement joins TRBV5-1 to TRBJ2-1, with 7 nucleotides matching TRBD2. The CDR3 is made up of 16 amino acids. V shed 1 base and J 6 bases; nucleotides not matched to a gene: 10. CDR1 is SGHRS and CDR2 is YFSETQ in the germline V gene. The CDR3 spells CASSLRGAGMGNEQFF. The CDR3 DNA sequence: TGCGCCAGCAGCTTGAGGGGAGCGGGAATGGGCAATGAGCAGTTCTTC.

The chain links TRBV28 to TRBJ1-5; D is unclear. The CDR3 extends over 15 amino acids. Per germline, CDR1 MDHEN and CDR2 SYDVKM. V was pared by 6 bases and J by 0 bases, with 12 bases between. CDR3 region: CASSNKEDSNQPQHF. The CDR3 nucleotides read TGTGCCAGCAGCAACAAGGAAGATAGCAATCAGCCCCAGCATTTT. Full variable domain (rest looked up from reference TRBV28 and TRBJ1-5): DVKVTQSSRYLVKRTGEKVFLECVQDMDHENMFWYRQDPGLGLRLIYFSYDVKMKEKGDIPEGYSVSREKKERFSLILESASTNQTSMYLCASSNKEDSNQPQHFGDGTRLSIL.

This clone came up once. The J gene is TRBJ2-2, the V gene TRBV19; maybe TRBD1 (7 bases). The CDR3 contains 16 residues. V was cut by 1 base and J by 2 bases, with 11 bases left in between. Germline V CDR1 and CDR2: LNHDA, SQIVND (reference sequence). CDR3 in amino acids: CASSIGGGGNTGELFF. As DNA, the CDR3 is TGTGCCAGTAGTATAGGTGGAGGGGGCAACACCGGGGAGCTGTTTTTT.

V gene TRBV30 combines with J gene TRBJ1-2; TRBD1 matches at 9 bases. The CDR3 sequence is 16 residues long. Germline V gives CDR1 GTSNPN, CDR2 SVGIG (reference sequence). Unmatched junction bases numbered 12, after V lost 3 bases and J lost 4 bases. CDR3 loop: CAWRRRDRVSFYGYTF. The CDR3 DNA sequence: TGTGCCTGGAGGAGGAGGGACAGGGTGTCCTTCTATGGCTACACCTTC. Based on the CDR3 plus reference TRBV30 and TRBJ1-2, the full variable domain is SQTIHQWPATLVQPVGSPLSLECTVEGTSNPNLYWYRQAAGRGLQLLFYSVGIGQISSEVPQNLSASRPQDRQFILSSKKLLLSDSGFYLCAWRRRDRVSFYGYTFGSGTRLTVV.

In the case of this clone: The same CDR3 is also encoded by other DNA sequences in this sample. V gene TRBV30 combines with J gene TRBJ2-7; no firm D call. The germline CDR1 and CDR2 sequences are GTSNPN and SVGIG (reference sequence). V lost 0 bases, J lost 3 bases, and 6 bases lay in between. The CDR3 is 12 residues long. CDR3 region: CAWSVTNYEQYF. For the CDR3, the DNA is TGTGCCTGGAGTGTTACCAACTACGAGCAGTACTTC.

The V gene is TRBV28, the J gene TRBJ2-7; 7 bases map to TRBD1. The trim removed 4 bases at V and 9 bases at J, leaving 15 bases unmatched. The CDR3 sequence is 15 residues long. Germline values: CDR1 MDHEN, CDR2 SYDVKM. The CDR3 DNA is TGTGCCAGCAGTTCCCCGTCGGACAGGAAAGTCGGGCAGTACTTC. This gives the protein CASSSPSDRKVGQYF.